The present T cell receptor (beta chain) was sequenced within a study of control samples from healthy donors and cancer patients. Sequencing used immunoSEQ multiplex PCR; TCRdb keeps in-frame clones, though not all of them. The table shows roughly 88,000 clones, with 80% to 95% occurring only once. The CDR3 spans 14 residues. Looked up from germline, CDR1 is GTSNPN and CDR2 is SVGIG (reference sequence). V dropped 2 bases and J dropped 8; count of bases not matched to a gene: 6. The genes are TRBV30 and TRBJ1-4; TRBD1 matches 9 bases. The sequenced material came from blood. The source is a man aged 18-30 years in good health. This CDR3 reads CAWSRDRVYEKLFF. CDR3 nucleotide sequence: TGTGCCTGGAGTAGGGACAGGGTCTACGAAAAACTGTTTTTT.